The next 8 T cell receptor beta chains were all read from a single sample in a study of cytomegalovirus exposure and HLA in healthy donors. PCR primers comprised 60 Vbeta and 13 Jbeta primers. Profiling relied on immunoSEQ multiplex PCR, and the TCRdb table lists in-frame clones only, not all of them. The sample consists of about 130,000 clones, approximately 79% of them appearing once. The sample taken for sequencing was PBMCs. All receptors come from a man aged 25 to 40 in good health and CMV-seronegative.

The genes are TRBV30 and TRBJ2-7; 10 bases fit TRBD1. The V segment lost 4 bases and the J segment 5 bases; nucleotides outside the gene matches: 8. CDR3 length: 14 amino acids. Germline CDR1 GTSNPN, CDR2 SVGIG (reference sequence). The CDR3 DNA reads as TGTGCCTGGACCATGACAGGGGGCCTGGACGAGCAGTACTTC. It specifies CAWTMTGGLDEQYF.

This clone appeared once. The chain uses TRBV7-9 and TRBJ1-5; tentatively, D is TRBD1 (6 bases). The CDR3 covers 15 residues. The V end lost 0 bases, the J end lost 1 base, and 7 bases lay between the germline ends. CDR1 and CDR2 from the germline V gene are SEHNR and FQNEAQ (reference sequence). CDR3 nucleotides: TGTGCCAGCAGCTTAGCCAGGGGAAGCAATCAGCCCCAGCATTTT. As protein: CASSLARGSNQPQHF. The full variable domain, in which reference TRBV7-9 and TRBJ1-5 provide the parts outside the CDR3, is DTGVSQNPRHKITKRGQNVTFRCDPISEHNRLYWYRQTLGQGPEFLTYFQNEAQLEKSRLLSDRFSAERPKGSFSTLEIQRTEQGDSAMYLCASSLARGSNQPQHFGDGTRLSIL.

In its sample, this clone was seen a few times. The CDR3 loop is CSGQAGGEKLFF. CDR3 nucleotides: TGTTCCGGACAGGCAGGGGGCGAAAAACTGTTTTTT. This chain uses TRBV7-9 with TRBJ1-4, with TRBD1 identical over 8 bases. Germline V gene data show CDR1 as SEHNR and CDR2 as FQNEAQ (reference sequence). This CDR3 comprises 12 residues. Supplemented by reference TRBV7-9 and TRBJ1-4, the full variable domain reads DTGVSQNPRHKITKRGQNVTFRCDPISEHNRLYWYRQTLGQGPEFLTYFQNEAQLEKSRLLSDRFSAERPKGSFSTLEIQRTEQGDSAMYLCSGQAGGEKLFFGSGTQLSVL.

A remark on this clone: One end of the junction does not line up with germline, which may come from a read error. V is TRBV28 and J is TRBJ1-2; 7 positions agree with TRBD1. Per the germline V gene, CDR1 is MDHEN and CDR2 is SYDVKM. The CDR3 is made up of 10 amino acids. The CDR3 nucleotides are TGTGCCGGAGTTATGACAGGGCCCTCCTTC. It yields the protein CAGVMTGPSF.

The chain employs TRBV30 and TRBJ1-5; D is perhaps TRBD1 (5 bases). Trimming took off 7 bases at V and 0 bases at J, with 10 bases between the two ends. CDR3 length: 13 residues. Germline loops: CDR1 GTSNPN, CDR2 SVGIG (reference sequence). CDR3 nucleotides: TGTGCCTTGGGGACTTATAGCAATCAGCCCCAGCATTTT. Translation gives CALGTYSNQPQHF.

This sequence joins TRBV7-2 and TRBJ2-2; 13 bases match TRBD2. The trim removed 3 bases at V and 4 bases at J, leaving 5 bases unmatched. CDR1 is SGHTA, CDR2 FQGNSA, per germline. This CDR3 is 17 amino acids long. This CDR3 is CASSLGLAGPSTGELFF. In DNA, the CDR3 is TGTGCCAGCAGCTTGGGACTAGCGGGGCCTAGCACCGGGGAGCTGTTTTTT.

This clone was detected only a few times. V gene TRBV5-6 combines with J gene TRBJ2-2; the match to TRBD1 covers 8 bases. CDR3 length: 15 residues. The germline CDR1 and CDR2 sequences are SGHDT and YYEEEE. The junction had 4 bases not matched to a gene; V was cut back by 0 bases and J by 6 bases. The CDR3 DNA reads as TGTGCCAGCAGCTTGGGTGACAGGGGCTCCGGGGAGCTGTTTTTT. This gives the protein CASSLGDRGSGELFF.

This clone showed up just a few times. The chain couples TRBV19 to TRBJ2-1; D call uncertain. Trimming cost V 6 bases and J 5 bases, with 11 bases left between them. Germline V gene sequence: CDR1 LNHDA, CDR2 SQIVND (reference sequence). The CDR3 totals 13 residues. CDR3 sequence (DNA): TGTGCCAGTAGCCCCTCGAGAGACAATGAGCAGTTCTTC. It encodes CASSPSRDNEQFF.